This TCR beta chain was captured by sequencing in a study of identical twins. TCRdb reprocessed the 5' RACE reads via MiXCR and lists one record per CDR3 protein. The table has some 500,000 distinct CDR3 sequences, over 8.5% seen once. This clonotype was found many times. As yet, its antigen is unknown. The CDR3 totals 16 residues. Germline V lookup: CDR1 SGHRS, CDR2 YFSETQ. Trimming removed 4 bases from V and 4 bases from J; junction bases left unmatched: 8. Points from the study as a whole: Alpha sequences that were out-of-frame and twin-shared showed an excess of low generation probability. Fewer insertions characterized abundant cord blood beta clonotypes, whereas memory repertoires showed none.

These data were also reused for a study on yellow fever vaccine responses in identical twins.

This clonotype was obtained from a woman younger than 35 in good health. The V and J genes are TRBV5-1 and TRBJ2-3; TRBD1 aligns across 11 bases. The sample consisted of PBMCs. The CDR3 region is CASSRTDRGPADTQYF. Written as DNA, the CDR3 is TGCGCCAGCAGCCGTACGGACAGGGGGCCCGCAGATACGCAGTATTTT.